The clone carrying this T cell receptor (beta chain) has at least ten counts. Its specificity is unknown. TCRdb redid the calling of the 5' RACE reads with MiXCR, one entry per CDR3 protein. The repertoire holds about 290,000 distinct CDR3 sequences, with 9.5% as singletons. V was clipped by 7 bases and J by 0 bases, with 15 bases between them. The germline gives CDR1 MNHEY, CDR2 SMNVEV (reference sequence). This CDR3 has 15 amino acids. The record originates from a study of identical twins. General observations from the study: Analyses of zero insertions could be partly confounded by invariant MAIT and iNKT cells. Fewer insertions characterized abundant cord blood beta clonotypes, whereas memory repertoires showed none. Modelling underestimated the level of out-of-frame TCR alpha sharing observed in monozygotic twins.

The same data also went into a second study, on yellow fever vaccine responses in identical twins. That report notes: Twins' vaccine T cell response reportedly seemed partly convergent, partly personalized.

The source material was CD8+ T cells sorted from blood. The receptor was derived from a woman between 18 and 30 years old in good health. The rearrangement uses TRBV27 and TRBJ2-5; D perhaps matches TRBD1 (6 bases). The CDR3 reads CASTAGAGHQETQYF. Written as DNA, the CDR3 is TGTGCCAGCACCGCAGGGGCAGGGCACCAAGAGACCCAGTACTTC.